This T cell receptor (beta chain) was sequenced during a study of T cell clones after liver transplantation. In germline, CDR1 is SNHLY, CDR2 FYNNEI. Germline trimming cut 6 bases from V and 11 bases from J; bases unmatched to any gene: 17. This CDR3 is built from 16 residues. The method was immunoSEQ multiplex PCR; TCRdb's version includes in-frame clones alone and lacks a portion of them. The sample yields 95,000 to 110,000 clones, around 80% seen once. The specimen was CD4+ T cells from blood, collected 47 months after liver transplant. The sequence was collected from a human patient who received a liver transplant. Some T cells may be transferred from the graft donor. The chain carries TRBV2 and TRBJ2-5; 11 bases align to TRBD2. The DNA for the CDR3 is TGTGCCAGCAGGGGACAGCAACTAGCGGGAGTGCGAGAGCAGTACTTC. Translation gives CASRGQQLAGVREQYF.